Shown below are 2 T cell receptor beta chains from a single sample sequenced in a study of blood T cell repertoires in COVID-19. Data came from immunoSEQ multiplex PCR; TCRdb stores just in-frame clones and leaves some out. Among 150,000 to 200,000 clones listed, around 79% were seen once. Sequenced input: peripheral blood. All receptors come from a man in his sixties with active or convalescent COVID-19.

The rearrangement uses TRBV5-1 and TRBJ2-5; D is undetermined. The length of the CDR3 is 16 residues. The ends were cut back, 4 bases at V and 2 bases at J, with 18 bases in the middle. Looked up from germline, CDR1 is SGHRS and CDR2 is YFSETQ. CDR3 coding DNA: TGCGCCAGCAGCCCCGGATCAGGAATTTTACAAGAGACCCAGTACTTC. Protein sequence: CASSPGSGILQETQYF.

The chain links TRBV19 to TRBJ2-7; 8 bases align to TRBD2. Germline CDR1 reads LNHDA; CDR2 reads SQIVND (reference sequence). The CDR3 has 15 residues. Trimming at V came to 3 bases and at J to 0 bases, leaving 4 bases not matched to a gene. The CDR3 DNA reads TGTGCCAGTAGTATCCGTAGCGGGAACTCCTACGAGCAGTACTTC. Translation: CASSIRSGNSYEQYF.